These 20 T cell receptor beta chains came from one sample sequenced in a study of T cells in Graves' hyperthyroidism and ophthalmopathy. From RNA transcripts, TCR beta CDR3 regions were amplified. The TCR CDR3 first-round RT-PCR relied on the HTBI primer set. From the multiplex PCR reads, TCRdb called clonotypes with MiXCR, one entry per CDR3 protein. The table shows some 440,000 distinct CDR3 sequences, with approximately 14% occurring only once. Sequencing input: blood. The receptor set was obtained from a woman under 30 with Graves' hyperthyroidism.

This clonotype was counted ten times or more. J is TRBJ2-5 and V is TRBV20-1, with a possible D match to TRBD2 (6 bases). The ends were cut back, 5 bases at V and 3 bases at J, with 13 bases in the middle. This CDR3 comprises 13 residues. CDR1 and CDR2 from the germline V gene are DFQATT and SNEGSKA (reference sequence). The CDR3 sequence is CSAGGAGKETQYF. DNA of the CDR3: TGCAGTGCTGGTGGGGCGGGGAAAGAGACCCAGTACTTC.

This clonotype was found many times. The gene calls are TRBV5-1 and TRBJ2-7; 7 nucleotides agree with TRBD1. V gave up 5 bases and J gave up 7 bases; unmatched junction bases: 9. The germline gives CDR1 SGHRS, CDR2 YFSETQ. This CDR3 has 13 residues. DNA of the CDR3: TGCGCCAGCAGACCCACAGGGGCCGGGGAGCAGTACTTC. This sequence encodes CASRPTGAGEQYF.

This clonotype has a count of ten or more. This rearrangement joins TRBV28 to TRBJ2-4; D ambiguous. The CDR3 contains 14 residues. The germline V and J ends were trimmed by 4 bases and 0 bases, with 7 bases remaining between them. Looked up from germline, CDR1 is MDHEN and CDR2 is SYDVKM. CDR3 nucleotide sequence: TGTGCCAGCAGTTCCCCGATAGCCAAAAACATTCAGTACTTC. Residues: CASSSPIAKNIQYF. The full variable domain, with the rest looked up from reference TRBV28 and TRBJ2-4, is DVKVTQSSRYLVKRTGEKVFLECVQDMDHENMFWYRQDPGLGLRLIYFSYDVKMKEKGDIPEGYSVSREKKERFSLILESASTNQTSMYLCASSSPIAKNIQYFGAGTRLSVL.

Comment on this clonotype: A read error is possible here, since a much larger clone lies one base away. The rearrangement uses TRBV18 and TRBJ2-5, with TRBD2 matching over 7 bases. V shed 5 bases, J shed 0 bases, and the junction held 6 bases outside the gene matches. Germline CDR1 and CDR2: KGHSH and LQKENI. The CDR3 sequence is 15 residues long. DNA of the CDR3: TGTGCCAGCTCAGGGCGAGCGGGGTACCAAGAGACCCAGTACTTC. Residues: CASSGRAGYQETQYF.

There are many counts of this clonotype. The V and J genes are TRBV28 and TRBJ1-4; 8 bases are a match to TRBD1. V lost 4 bases to trimming and J lost 3 bases; unmatched junction nucleotides: 4. This CDR3 has 15 amino acids. The germline V gene has CDR1 MDHEN and CDR2 SYDVKM. This chain's CDR3 is CASSSQGAANEKLFF. CDR3 bases: TGTGCCAGCAGTTCCCAGGGGGCCGCTAATGAAAAACTGTTTTTT.

The chain is built from TRBV12-3 or TRBV12-4 and TRBJ2-5; 11 bases are shared with TRBD2. V was clipped by 6 bases and J by 4 bases; unmatched bases: 10. This CDR3 spans 16 amino acids. The CDR3 coding sequence is TGTGCCAGCAGGTCCCTACTAGCGGGGGATGGAGAGACCCAGTACTTC. Translation: CASRSLLAGDGETQYF.

In this sample, this clonotype turned up a few times. Compared with germline, one end of the junction differs, possibly owing to a read error. The chain couples TRBV7-7 to TRBJ1-1, with D unresolved. This CDR3 comprises 15 residues. The V gene's germline CDR1 is SSHAT and CDR2 FNYEAQ (reference sequence). In DNA, the CDR3 is TGTGCTAGCAGCTTACAAGGGCCGAGGGACACTGAAGCTTTCTTT. Translated, it gives CASSLQGPRDTEAFF.

This clonotype appeared a few times. J is TRBJ1-6 and V is TRBV4-1, with D possibly TRBD1 on 5 matching bases. Germline CDR1 and CDR2: MGHRA and YSYEKL. CDR3 length: 16 amino acids. Deletions cut 4 bases from V and 5 bases from J, with 15 bases between. In nucleotides, the CDR3 is TGCGCCAGCAGCCGGGTCTACAGGACGGATAATTCACCCCTCCACTTT. The encoded protein is CASSRVYRTDNSPLHF.

This clonotype was observed many times. This chain joins TRBV12-3 or TRBV12-4 and TRBJ2-1; 8 bases are a match to TRBD1. J gave up 10 bases and V 5 bases, and 13 bases lay outside the gene matches. The CDR3 is 15 amino acids. CDR3 amino acids: CASSLSSGTGKEQFF. CDR3 in DNA: TGTGCCAGCAGTCTATCCTCCGGGACAGGAAAGGAGCAGTTCTTC.

This clonotype was found many times. J is TRBJ2-3 and V is TRBV7-9; possibly TRBD1 or TRBD2 for D (5 bases each). Germline lookup yields CDR1 SEHNR and CDR2 FQNEAQ (reference sequence). This CDR3 region has 15 residues. V was shortened by 3 bases and J by 4 bases, with 14 bases between the two germline ends. CDR3 bases: TGTGCCAGCAGCTTTATGGGGGATTTGGCAGATACGCAGTATTTT. Encoded protein: CASSFMGDLADTQYF.

This clonotype occurred many times. The V and J genes are TRBV6-2 or TRBV6-3 and TRBJ2-7, with D tentatively TRBD2 (5 bases). CDR1 and CDR2 from the germline V gene are MNHEY and SVGEGT. The CDR3 is 16 residues long. V was cut by 3 bases and J by 0 bases, with 15 bases left in between. CDR3 sequence reads: CASSYSVTAYSYEQYF. CDR3 DNA: TGTGCCAGCAGTTATAGCGTAACAGCCTACTCCTACGAGCAGTACTTC.

This clonotype was recorded many times. The V and J genes are TRBV5-1 and TRBJ1-1; D might be TRBD1 (5 bases). V was clipped by 0 bases and J by 10 bases, with 16 bases between them. Germline V gene data show CDR1 as SGHRS and CDR2 as YFSETQ. CDR3 size: 14 residues. This CDR3 is CASSLEPQDTRAFF. CDR3 in DNA: TGCGCCAGCAGCTTGGAGCCACAGGACACTAGAGCTTTCTTT.

V and J are TRBV20-1 and TRBJ1-3; perhaps TRBD1 as D (6 bases). CDR1 is DFQATT and CDR2 is SNEGSKA in the germline V gene (reference sequence). The ends were cut back, 1 base at V and 2 bases at J, with 12 bases in the middle. The CDR3 extends over 15 amino acids. The CDR3 sequence: CSARGAGATGNTIYF. For the CDR3, the DNA is TGCAGTGCTAGAGGTGCGGGGGCCACTGGAAACACCATATATTTT.

About this clonotype itself: Because it lacks the conserved phenylalanine or tryptophan at the end, this CDR3 is likely a read error. The genes are TRBV5-5 and TRBJ2-5; no definite D call. The length of the CDR3 is 13 residues. Germline CDR1 reads SGHKS; CDR2 reads YYEKEE (reference sequence). V shed 0 bases and J shed 5 bases, with 8 bases lying between them. DNA of the CDR3: TGTGCCAGCAGCTTGGGACGTCTGGAGACCCAGTACCTC. Its translation is CASSLGRLETQYL.

As regards this clonotype: A read error may be the cause here, since a much bigger clone is one base away. This sequence joins TRBV12-3 or TRBV12-4 and TRBJ2-7; 12 bases agree with TRBD2. Losses at the gene ends were 5 bases for V and 3 bases for J; bases not matched to a gene: 5. The CDR3 consists of 15 residues. CDR3 sequence: CASSPLAGGHYEQYF. CDR3 nucleotide sequence: TGTGCCAGCAGTCCACTAGCGGGGGGTCACTACGAGCAGTACTTC.

In its sample, this clonotype was seen many times. The chain employs TRBV2 and TRBJ1-5; D perhaps matches TRBD1 (6 bases). Germline assignment: CDR1 SNHLY and CDR2 FYNNEI. Between the trimmed V and J ends, which lost 5 bases and 3 bases, there was a span of 14 bases. The CDR3 consists of 15 residues. The CDR3 protein is CASSIQGADNQPQHF. CDR3 bases: TGTGCCAGCAGTATACAGGGAGCTGACAATCAGCCCCAGCATTTT.

In its sample, this clonotype was seen many times. The rearrangement links TRBV20-1 to TRBJ1-2; D remains unclear. Germline-derived CDR1 and CDR2 are DFQATT and SNEGSKA (reference sequence). This CDR3 is built from 12 residues. V dropped 3 bases and J dropped 0 bases, with 5 bases sitting between them. This CDR3 reads CSARATNYGYTF. The CDR3 DNA sequence: TGCAGTGCTAGGGCTACTAACTATGGCTACACCTTC.

This clonotype has more than one count but fewer than ten. The gene calls are TRBV7-9 and TRBJ2-1; 9 nucleotides align to TRBD1. Germline V CDR1 and CDR2: SEHNR, FQNEAQ (reference sequence). The V gene end was trimmed by 5 bases and the J gene end by 2 bases; junction bases not matched to a gene: 7. This CDR3 is built from 16 residues. The CDR3 DNA sequence: TGTGCCAGCAGCCCCTACCGGGACAGGGCCTACAATGAGCAGTTCTTC. This gives the protein CASSPYRDRAYNEQFF.

V usage is TRBV19 and J usage is TRBJ2-6; D unresolved. The V end was cut by 4 bases, the J end by 0 bases, with 7 bases between. CDR3 length equals 15 residues. CDR1 and CDR2 (germline): LNHDA, SQIVND (reference sequence). The DNA of the CDR3 is TGTGCCAGTAGTACTGACAACTCTGGGGCCAACGTCCTGACTTTC. Translation gives CASSTDNSGANVLTF.

CDR3 nucleotides: TGCAGCGCCGCCGACGGGTCCGAGACCCAGTACTTC. The encoded protein is CSAADGSETQYF. The chain has TRBV29-1 and TRBJ2-5; no reliable D call. CDR3 length: 12 amino acids. Germline lookup yields CDR1 SQVTM and CDR2 ANQGSEA. V lost 7 bases and J lost 5, with 14 bases in between. The whole variable domain, remainder taken from reference TRBV29-1 and TRBJ2-5, is SAVISQKPSRDICQRGTSLTIQCQVDSQVTMMFWYRQQPGQSLTLIATANQGSEATYESGFVIDKFPISRPNLTFSTLTVSNMSPEDSSIYLCSAADGSETQYFGPGTRLLVL.